The 19 T cell receptor beta chains below come from one sample, sequenced in a study of PD-1 blockade in classical Hodgkin lymphoma. Relapse after autologous stem cell transplantation occurred in every patient, and brentuximab vedotin exposure varied. The data were produced by immunoSEQ multiplex PCR, yet TCRdb's version contains in-frame clones alone and is incomplete. Of more than 90,000 clones listed, approximately 80% are singletons. Here the sequenced sample was peripheral blood mononuclear cells (PBMCs), taken before the second cycle of nivolumab. The source of these receptors is a human donor with classical Hodgkin lymphoma.

Notes on this clone: It is unclear where the CDR3 begins or ends on the DNA, so no DNA is shown, and the CDR3 is as TCRdb lists it. The chain joins TRBV19 to TRBJ2-7. The CDR3 is 13 residues long, counting both termini. Germline V gene data show CDR1 as LNHDA and CDR2 as SQIVND (reference sequence). CDR3 protein: CASSISYFGEQYF.

The chain couples TRBV19 to TRBJ2-2, with D possibly being TRBD1 (7 bases). Germline V gene lookup returns CDR1 LNHDA and CDR2 SQIVND (reference sequence). With 7 bases removed from V and 0 bases from J, the gap between germline ends came to 30 bases. The length of the CDR3 is 21 residues. CDR3 coding DNA: TGTGCCAGTACCCGGGGGCCGGGACAGCCCGATTCCTACGCGAACACCGGGGAGCTGTTTTTT. It translates to CASTRGPGQPDSYANTGELFF.

In its sample, this clone was seen a few times. CDR3: CASSLGTGGTEAFF. The CDR3 DNA sequence: TGTGCCAGCTCACTGGGGACGGGCGGCACTGAAGCTTTCTTT. The chain links TRBV18 to TRBJ1-1; D might be TRBD1 (5 bases). The germline V gene has CDR1 KGHSH and CDR2 LQKENI. The CDR3 consists of 14 residues. Trimming removed 4 bases at V and 4 bases at J, with 13 bases between.

V gene TRBV2 combines with J gene TRBJ1-3; TRBD1 agrees at 7 bases. J gave up 4 bases and V 6 bases, and 3 bases lay outside the gene matches. The V gene's germline CDR1 is SNHLY and CDR2 FYNNEI. The CDR3 runs to 13 residues. DNA of the CDR3: TGTGCCAGCAGAGTGGGACAGGGAAACACCATATATTTT. It translates to CASRVGQGNTIYF.

The chain links TRBV5-1 to TRBJ2-1; D is perhaps TRBD1 (5 bases). The V end lost 4 bases, the J end lost 5 bases, and 16 bases lay between the germline ends. CDR3 length equals 15 residues. Germline lookup yields CDR1 SGHRS and CDR2 YFSETQ. As DNA, the CDR3 is TGCGCCAGCAGCGCCCCAACATGGGGCAACAATGAGCAGTTCTTC. This codes for CASSAPTWGNNEQFF.

The gene calls are TRBV27 and TRBJ1-1; no clear D gene. CDR1 is MNHEY and CDR2 is SMNVEV in the germline V gene (reference sequence). CDR3 length: 16 residues. The ends were cut back, 5 bases at V and 5 bases at J, with 21 bases in the middle. CDR3 nucleotide sequence: TGTGCCAGCAGTCCTCCGATCTGGGGAGGTGGGACTGAAGCTTTCTTT. It is translated as CASSPPIWGGGTEAFF.

The chain uses TRBV10-3 and TRBJ2-3; TRBD2 agrees at 13 bases. The junction had 12 bases not matched to a gene; V was cut back by 6 bases and J by 3 bases. The CDR3 totals 18 residues. Germline lookup yields CDR1 ENHRY and CDR2 SYGVKD. In nucleotides, the CDR3 is TGTGCCATCAGCCCGGGACTAGCGGGAAGAGTGGGTACAGATACGCAGTATTTT. Protein: CAISPGLAGRVGTDTQYF.

The V gene is TRBV19, the J gene TRBJ2-1, with 8 nucleotides matching TRBD2. With V trimmed by 4 bases and J by 7 bases, 3 bases remained unmatched. CDR3 length: 13 residues. Germline CDR1 is LNHDA and CDR2 is SQIVND (reference sequence). CDR3 in DNA: TGTGCCAGTAGTACCGGGACTAGAAATGAGCAGTTCTTC. It translates to CASSTGTRNEQFF.

The rearrangement links TRBV7-9 to TRBJ1-1; TRBD1 is a possible D gene (5 bases). Germline V gene data show CDR1 as SEHNR and CDR2 as FQNEAQ (reference sequence). This CDR3 has 16 amino acids. Between the trimmed V and J ends, which lost 1 base and 3 bases, there was a span of 15 bases. The CDR3 is CASSLEGWMGDTEAFF. The CDR3 DNA is TGTGCCAGCAGCTTAGAGGGTTGGATGGGGGACACTGAAGCTTTCTTT.

The rearrangement joins TRBV11-2 to TRBJ2-6; no reliable D call. V lost 8 bases and J lost 4, with 9 bases in between. Germline V gene data show CDR1 as SGHAT and CDR2 as FQNNGV. The CDR3 is 13 amino acids. The CDR3 coding sequence is TGTGCCAGCCAACTAACAGGGGCCAACGTCCTGACTTTC. Its protein is CASQLTGANVLTF.

This CDR3 is CASSRPSRGAGNTIYF. CDR3 coding DNA: TGTGCCAGCAGCCGACCGTCTAGGGGGGCTGGAAACACCATATATTTT. The V gene is TRBV7-2, the J gene TRBJ1-3, with D possibly matching TRBD1 (6 bases). Germline V gene data show CDR1 as SGHTA and CDR2 as FQGNSA. CDR3 length: 16 amino acids. Trimming stripped 5 bases from V and 2 bases from J, with 16 bases between.

This clone was recorded once. This chain links TRBV11-2 with TRBJ1-2; D possibly corresponds to TRBD1 (5 bases). Germline V gene lookup returns CDR1 SGHAT and CDR2 FQNNGV. The CDR3 has 13 residues. Trimming took 2 bases from V and 5 from J, leaving 9 bases between them. As DNA, the CDR3 is TGTGCCAGCAGCTTAAAACAGGCATATGGCTACACCTTC. This encodes CASSLKQAYGYTF. Full variable domain (rest looked up from reference TRBV11-2 and TRBJ1-2): EAGVAQSPRYKIIEKRQSVAFWCNPISGHATLYWYQQILGQGPKLLIQFQNNGVVDDSQLPKDRFSAERLKGVDSTLKIQPAKLEDSAVYLCASSLKQAYGYTFGSGTRLTVV.

This chain links TRBV13 with TRBJ1-3, with TRBD1 as a possible D gene (5 bases). V lost 5 bases, J lost 4 bases, and 18 bases lay in between. The CDR3 extends over 16 amino acids. The germline V gene has CDR1 PRHDT and CDR2 FYEKMQ (reference sequence). Written as DNA, the CDR3 is TGTGCCAGCAGCCCCCTTCCCCGGGGCGAGGGAAACACCATATATTTT. This codes for CASSPLPRGEGNTIYF.

The chain has TRBV18 and TRBJ2-3; 7 nucleotides line up with TRBD1. The V gene end was trimmed by 3 bases and the J gene end by 4 bases; junction bases not matched to a gene: 7. The CDR3 totals 15 residues. Germline-derived CDR1 and CDR2 are KGHSH and LQKENI. This CDR3 is CASSPVGGKADTQYF. The CDR3 DNA sequence: TGTGCCAGCTCACCGGTAGGGGGCAAGGCAGATACGCAGTATTTT.

The J gene is TRBJ2-3, the V gene TRBV11-2, with D tentatively TRBD2 (5 bases). Germline CDR1 reads SGHAT; CDR2 reads FQNNGV. Between the trimmed V and J ends, which lost 5 bases and 3 bases, there was a span of 18 bases. The CDR3 is 16 residues long. The CDR3 sequence: CASSPEGRGLTDTQYF. CDR3 nucleotide sequence: TGTGCCAGCAGCCCCGAAGGGAGAGGGTTGACAGATACGCAGTATTTT.

The V gene is TRBV11-1, the J gene TRBJ2-7; D gene uncertain. Trimming left V 2 bases short and J 0 bases short, with 11 bases between. The germline CDR1 and CDR2 sequences are SGHAT and FQDESV (reference sequence). The CDR3 sequence is 15 residues long. In DNA, the CDR3 is TGTGCCAGCAGCTTACATGTCCTGAGCTCCTACGAGCAGTACTTC. Translated, it gives CASSLHVLSSYEQYF.

Note on this clone: Other DNA sequences from this sample encode an identical CDR3 as well. The V call is TRBV30, the J call TRBJ1-2, with D possibly matching TRBD1 (5 bases). The germline gives CDR1 GTSNPN, CDR2 SVGIG (reference sequence). Trimming took off 0 bases at V and 7 bases at J, with 6 bases between the two ends. This CDR3 contains 11 residues. The CDR3 loop reads CAWSVGAGYTF. The CDR3 DNA reads as TGTGCCTGGAGTGTAGGGGCTGGCTACACCTTC. The whole variable domain, filled in from reference TRBV30 and TRBJ1-2, reads SQTIHQWPATLVQPVGSPLSLECTVEGTSNPNLYWYRQAAGRGLQLLFYSVGIGQISSEVPQNLSASRPQDRQFILSSKKLLLSDSGFYLCAWSVGAGYTFGSGTRLTVV.

This clone was observed a few times. V usage is TRBV5-1 and J usage is TRBJ2-5; 15 bases are a match to TRBD2. After removal of 4 bases from V and 0 bases from J, the junction contained 10 bases not matched to a gene. This CDR3 region has 19 residues. CDR1 is SGHRS, CDR2 YFSETQ, per germline. The CDR3 bases are TGCGCCAGCAGCCACGGCAAGGGACTAGCGGGAGGAAACCAAGAGACCCAGTACTTC. It yields the protein CASSHGKGLAGGNQETQYF. Full variable domain (missing parts from reference TRBV5-1 and TRBJ2-5): KAGVTQTPRYLIKTRGQQVTLSCSPISGHRSVSWYQQTPGQGLQFLFEYFSETQRNKGNFPGRFSGRQFSNSRSEMNVSTLELGDSALYLCASSHGKGLAGGNQETQYFGPGTRLLVL.

V usage is TRBV28 and J usage is TRBJ2-2; 7 positions agree with TRBD2. Germline V CDR1 and CDR2: MDHEN, SYDVKM. The CDR3 contains 16 residues. Trimming took 2 bases from V and 4 from J; bases not matched to a gene: 7. CDR3 amino acids: CASSLRGSTATGELFF. Written as DNA, the CDR3 is TGTGCCAGCAGTTTACGCGGGAGTACGGCCACCGGGGAGCTGTTTTTT.